This T cell receptor (beta chain) came from a study of blood T cell repertoires in COVID-19. V lost 4 bases, J lost 6 bases, and 12 bases lay in between. The CDR3 runs 13 residues. CDR1 and CDR2 (germline): GTSNPN, SVGIG (reference sequence). Original analysis: By means of reference gene primer amplification, nucleated cell counts were estimated. TCRdb's table, derived via immunoSEQ multiplex PCR, lists solely in-frame clones and lacks some. Clone size and the V and J calls come from that table; the DNA yielded D and trimming. The sample lists 55,000 to 80,000 clones; 75% to 90% were seen once. The V gene is TRBV30, the J gene TRBJ1-4, with a possible D match to TRBD1 (5 bases). The source of this sequence is a human donor in a cohort sampled during active COVID-19. The sample consisted of peripheral blood. The CDR3 sequence is CAWKMQGHEKLFF. CDR3 sequence (DNA): TGTGCCTGGAAGATGCAGGGCCATGAAAAACTGTTTTTT.